The entry below gives a single T cell receptor (beta chain) sequence along with its context. Its target is not known. These data come from a study of CD4 T cells in relation to SARS-CoV-2 and coronaviruses. Study as a whole: No peptide or an HIV-1 Nef peptide pool served as negative control.

Study-wide results and caveats: Each donor contributed either pre-pandemic or post-infection samples, not both.

CD4+ T cells from unexposed donors were obtained before the COVID-19 pandemic (2011-2018). Isolation of CD4+ T cells took place after 10 days in culture. Unexposed-donor CD4+ T cells were probed with SARS-CoV-2 S/N and four cold-coronavirus spikes, cells permitting. TCRdb's copy holds only in-frame clones and misses some; the assay was immunoSEQ multiplex PCR. Of 20,000 to 25,000 clones listed, approximately 72% are singletons. The sequenced material came from CD4+ T cells from PBMCs, cultured in vitro. The TCR was taken from a human donor in good health.

The CDR3 DNA reads TGTGCCAGCAGCCCACGCCCAGGGTACCAAGAGACCCAGTACTTC. Protein product: CASSPRPGYQETQYF. V is TRBV7-9 and J is TRBJ2-5; D perhaps matches TRBD1 (5 bases). Trimming left V 5 bases short and J 0 bases short, with 13 bases between. This CDR3 comprises 15 residues. Germline V gene lookup returns CDR1 SEHNR and CDR2 FQNEAQ (reference sequence). Filled out from reference TRBV7-9 and TRBJ2-5, the complete variable domain reads DTGVSQNPRHKITKRGQNVTFRCDPISEHNRLYWYRQTLGQGPEFLTYFQNEAQLEKSRLLSDRFSAERPKGSFSTLEIQRTEQGDSAMYLCASSPRPGYQETQYFGPGTRLLVL.